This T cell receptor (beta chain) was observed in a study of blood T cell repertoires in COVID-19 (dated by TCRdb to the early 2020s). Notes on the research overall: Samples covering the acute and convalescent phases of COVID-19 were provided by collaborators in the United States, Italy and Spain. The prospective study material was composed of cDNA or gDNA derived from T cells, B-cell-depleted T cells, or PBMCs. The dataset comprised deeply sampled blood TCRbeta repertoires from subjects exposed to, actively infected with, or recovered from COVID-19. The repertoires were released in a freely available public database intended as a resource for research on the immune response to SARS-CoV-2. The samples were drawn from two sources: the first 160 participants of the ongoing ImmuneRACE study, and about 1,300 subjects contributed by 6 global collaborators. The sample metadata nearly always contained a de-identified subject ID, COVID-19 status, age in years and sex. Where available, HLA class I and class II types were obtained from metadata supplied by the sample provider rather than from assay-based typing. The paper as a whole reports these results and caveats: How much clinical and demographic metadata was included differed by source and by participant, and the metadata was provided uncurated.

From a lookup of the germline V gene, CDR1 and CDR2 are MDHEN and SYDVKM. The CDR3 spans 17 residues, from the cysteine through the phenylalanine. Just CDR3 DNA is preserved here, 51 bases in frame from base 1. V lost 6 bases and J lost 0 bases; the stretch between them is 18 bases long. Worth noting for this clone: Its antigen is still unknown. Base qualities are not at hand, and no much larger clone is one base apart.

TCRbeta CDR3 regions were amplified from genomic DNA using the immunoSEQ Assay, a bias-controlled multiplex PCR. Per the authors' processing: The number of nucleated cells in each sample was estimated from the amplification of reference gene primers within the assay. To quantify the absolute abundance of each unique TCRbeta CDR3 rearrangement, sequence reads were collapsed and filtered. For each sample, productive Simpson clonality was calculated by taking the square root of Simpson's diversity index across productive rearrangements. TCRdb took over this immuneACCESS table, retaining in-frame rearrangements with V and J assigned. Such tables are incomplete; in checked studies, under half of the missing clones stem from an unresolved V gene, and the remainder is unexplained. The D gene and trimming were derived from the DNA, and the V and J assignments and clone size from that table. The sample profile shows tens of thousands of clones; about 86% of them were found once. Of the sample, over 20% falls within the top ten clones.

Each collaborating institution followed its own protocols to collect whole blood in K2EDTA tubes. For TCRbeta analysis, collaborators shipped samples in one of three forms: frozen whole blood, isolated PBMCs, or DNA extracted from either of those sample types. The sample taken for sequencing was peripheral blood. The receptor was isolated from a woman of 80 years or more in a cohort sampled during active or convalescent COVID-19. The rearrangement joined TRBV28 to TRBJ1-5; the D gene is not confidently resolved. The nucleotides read TGTGCCAGCAGGCCCTTTTCGAGGGAATATAGCAATCAGCCCCAGCATTTT. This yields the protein CASRPFSREYSNQPQHF.